This T cell receptor (beta chain) was recovered during a study of OX40 agonist ivuxolimab in advanced cancers. Study-wide context: Clinicians treated patients with ivuxolimab, an agonistic anti-OX40 (CD134) antibody. Ivuxolimab was delivered to patients intravenously every 2 weeks at doses spanning 0.01 to 10 mg/kg. Patients achieving partial responses numbered three: one hepatocellular carcinoma case and two cutaneous melanoma cases.

Germline trimming cut 6 bases from V and 7 bases from J; bases unmatched to any gene: 12. The CDR3 covers 15 residues. Germline-derived CDR1 and CDR2 are MNHEY and SMNVEV (reference sequence). The method was immunoSEQ multiplex PCR; TCRdb's version includes in-frame clones alone and lacks a portion of them. This table holds fewer than 60,000 clones, roughly nine tenths found once. In the case of this clone: As yet, its antigen is unknown.

Study outcomes and limitations: Fewer expanded clones were found on average in CD4+ than in CD8+ T cells.

This sequence originates from an adult with an advanced solid tumor such as melanoma, head and neck, liver or kidney cancer. The sample in question was CD4+ or CD8+ T cells sorted from blood, obtained in a trial of the OX40 agonist ivuxolimab. The chain is built from TRBV27 and TRBJ2-7; TRBD1 agrees at 10 bases. CDR3 nucleotide sequence: TGTGCCAGCAGGGTACCGGGACAGGGGCCCCGTGAGCAGTACTTC. Translation gives CASRVPGQGPREQYF.